These 27 T cell receptor beta chains share one sample of origin, sequenced in a study of T cell clusters in autoimmune cytopenias. TRB rearrangements were amplified by touch-down multiplex PCR with mixed TRB-A/B primers. Using the multiplex PCR reads, TCRdb records one entry per CDR3 protein without DNA. Recorded for this sample: some 7,600 distinct CDR3 sequences. Each sample's input was approximately 0.25 ug genomic DNA, 38,000 or so genome equivalents. The sample was peripheral blood. Receptor source: a human donor with an autoimmune cytopenia or autoimmune hepatitis (not recorded which).

This clonotype is called medium-sized based on its frequency. This rearrangement joins TRBV15 to TRBJ2-5. The CDR3 extends over 13 amino acids. Germline V gene lookup returns CDR1 LNHNV and CDR2 YYDKDF (reference sequence). This CDR3 reads CATSPDTKGAQYF. Filled out from reference TRBV15 and TRBJ2-5, the complete variable domain reads DAMVIQNPRYQVTQFGKPVTLSCSQTLNHNVMYWYQQKSSQAPKLLFHYYDKDFNNEADTPDNFQSRRPNTSFCFLDIRSPGLGDTAMYLCATSPDTKGAQYFGPGTRLLVL.

By frequency, this clonotype is medium-sized. The rearrangement links TRBV5-4 to TRBJ2-1; TCRdb designates TRBD1, a call that cannot be tested without DNA. This CDR3 comprises 13 residues. Germline V gives CDR1 SGHNT, CDR2 YYREEE (reference sequence). The CDR3 here is CASSLEGGNEQFF.

The chain couples TRBV6-6 to TRBJ1-1; TCRdb selects TRBD1, and the lack of DNA leaves this call unchecked. Germline values: CDR1 MNHNY, CDR2 SVGAGI (reference sequence). The CDR3 runs to 15 residues. CDR3: CASSYSVQGNTEAFF.

In terms of frequency, this clonotype is medium-sized. The genes are TRBV6-2 or TRBV6-3 and TRBJ2-1; the D call from TCRdb, TRBD1, cannot be confirmed without DNA. Germline CDR1 reads MNHEY; CDR2 reads SVGEGT. The CDR3 loop spans 14 amino acids. CDR3 protein: CASYRDHTSNEQFF.

The chain joins TRBV19 to TRBJ2-5; TCRdb reports TRBD1, a call that lacks DNA to check it against. Germline lookup yields CDR1 LNHDA and CDR2 SQIVND (reference sequence). This CDR3 spans 13 amino acids. The chain's CDR3 is CASNGGAQETQYF.

CDR3 in amino acids: CASSLGLGTGGADTQYF. This rearrangement joins TRBV27 to TRBJ2-3; checking the TCRdb D call of TRBD1 is not possible without DNA. The CDR3 sequence is 17 residues long. Germline values: CDR1 MNHEY, CDR2 SMNVEV (reference sequence).

This sequence joins TRBV10-3 and TRBJ1-1; absent DNA, TCRdb's TRBD1 call cannot be checked. The CDR3 has 12 amino acids. CDR1 and CDR2 from the germline V gene are ENHRY and SYGVKD. The CDR3 sequence: CAIGYQGTEAFF.

The chain joins TRBV7-2 to TRBJ2-7; TCRdb's D call of TRBD1 is untestable without DNA. CDR1 is SGHTA and CDR2 is FQGNSA in the germline V gene. The CDR3 runs to 14 residues. The CDR3 reads CASSRTANSYEQYF.

The genes are TRBV7-2 and TRBJ2-1. The CDR3 is 13 amino acids. Germline lookup yields CDR1 SGHTA and CDR2 FQGNSA. The CDR3 sequence: CASSHALHNEQFF.

By frequency, this clonotype registers medium-sized (0.01 to 0.1%). The chain links TRBV27 to TRBJ1-4. The CDR3 has 13 amino acids. Germline V gene sequence: CDR1 MNHEY, CDR2 SMNVEV (reference sequence). CDR3 sequence reads: CAISDGQAEKLFF.

The gene calls are TRBV5-6 and TRBJ2-3. Germline CDR1 SGHDT, CDR2 YYEEEE. This CDR3 has 14 amino acids. This CDR3 is CASSLGYQLDTQYF.

This clonotype is labeled medium-sized based on frequency. The V gene is TRBV19, the J gene TRBJ2-5; TCRdb returns TRBD1, unconfirmable since there is no DNA. The CDR3 loop spans 15 amino acids. Germline values: CDR1 LNHDA, CDR2 SQIVND (reference sequence). This chain's CDR3 is CASSKGAVIQETQYF.

This clonotype is identified as medium-sized from frequency. The rearrangement joins TRBV12-3 or TRBV12-4 to TRBJ2-3; lacking DNA, the TRBD1 call made by TCRdb goes unchecked. This CDR3 spans 14 amino acids. CDR3 sequence reads: CASSFDRSTDTQYF.

J is TRBJ2-1 and V is TRBV4-2; there is no DNA to check the TCRdb D call of TRBD2. This CDR3 contains 16 residues. Germline V gives CDR1 LGHNA, CDR2 YNFKEQ. The CDR3 here is CASSQRTSGTYNEQFF.

The chain uses TRBV6-2 or TRBV6-3 and TRBJ1-1; as DNA is missing, the TRBD1 call by TCRdb cannot be tested. There are 15 residues in the CDR3. CDR1 is MNHEY and CDR2 is SVGEGT in the germline V gene. Here the CDR3 reads CASSLQGAPDTEAFF.

By frequency, this clonotype is medium-sized (0.01 to 0.1%). V and J are TRBV30 and TRBJ2-1; TCRdb's D gene call, TRBD1, goes unchecked for lack of DNA. The germline gives CDR1 GTSNPN, CDR2 SVGIG (reference sequence). The CDR3 runs 12 residues. The CDR3 loop is CAWLGGSNEQFF.

This clonotype is labeled medium-sized based on frequency. J is TRBJ1-2 and V is TRBV10-3. Per the germline V gene, CDR1 is ENHRY and CDR2 is SYGVKD. This CDR3 comprises 15 residues. CDR3 region: CAISESMWSDYGYTF.

Measured by frequency, this clonotype is medium-sized. The V call is TRBV29-1, the J call TRBJ2-1; the D gene TCRdb calls, TRBD1, cannot be checked with no DNA. Germline V gene lookup returns CDR1 SQVTM and CDR2 ANQGSEA. This CDR3 contains 16 residues. The CDR3 loop is CSVENPGTGFYNEQFF.

In terms of frequency, this clonotype is medium-sized. J is TRBJ2-7 and V is TRBV12-3 or TRBV12-4; TCRdb's D call, TRBD2, is unchecked because there is no DNA. CDR3 length: 12 residues. The CDR3 is CASRRGAHEQYF.

Measured by frequency, this clonotype is medium-sized (0.01 to 0.1%). The CDR3 loop is CASSGAGELFF. The chain links TRBV6-2 or TRBV6-3 to TRBJ2-2. The CDR3 totals 11 residues. Germline CDR1 and CDR2: MNHEY and SVGEGT.

The chain's CDR3 is CASSLSGSSPYEQYF. The chain uses TRBV27 and TRBJ2-7; TCRdb designates TRBD2, a call that cannot be tested without DNA. Germline-derived CDR1 and CDR2 are MNHEY and SMNVEV (reference sequence). CDR3 size: 15 residues.

V gene TRBV4-3 combines with J gene TRBJ2-3. This CDR3 contains 11 residues. The germline V gene has CDR1 LGHNA and CDR2 YSLEER. CDR3: CDSSRGDTQYF.

This clonotype registers medium-sized by frequency. This chain links TRBV6-5 with TRBJ2-1; absent DNA, TCRdb's TRBD1 call cannot be checked. Germline CDR1 reads MNHEY; CDR2 reads SVGAGI. The CDR3 has 13 residues. The CDR3 sequence is CASSKGGYNEQFF.

This sequence joins TRBV13 and TRBJ2-2; without DNA, the TCRdb call of TRBD1 cannot be checked. Germline V lookup: CDR1 PRHDT, CDR2 FYEKMQ (reference sequence). This CDR3 is 15 amino acids long. The CDR3 loop is CASSRDSANTGELFF.

This clonotype ranks as medium-sized in terms of frequency. The chain uses TRBV6-5 and TRBJ1-4. This CDR3 has 17 residues. The germline V gene encodes CDR1 MNHEY and CDR2 SVGAGI. This CDR3 is CASSYAAGFATNEKLFF.

The gene calls are TRBV20-1 and TRBJ2-7; TCRdb gives TRBD2 as the D gene, but with no DNA this cannot be confirmed. Germline V gives CDR1 DFQATT, CDR2 SNEGSKA (reference sequence). The CDR3 is 13 residues long. The CDR3 here is CSARLAGSYEQYF.

Considering frequency, this clonotype is medium-sized. The V gene is TRBV19, the J gene TRBJ2-2; checking the TCRdb D call of TRBD2 is not possible without DNA. The CDR3 is 14 residues long. Germline V gene data show CDR1 as LNHDA and CDR2 as SQIVND (reference sequence). The chain's CDR3 is CASGTSARLRELFF.